The 20 T cell receptor beta chains given below trace back to one sample, sequenced in a study of T cells in Graves' hyperthyroidism and ophthalmopathy. TCR beta CDR3 regions were amplified from RNA. HTBI primers were employed in a first-round RT-PCR of the TCR CDR3. TCRdb ran MiXCR on the multiplex PCR reads and lists one entry per CDR3 protein. Of some 510,000 distinct CDR3 sequences listed, around 20% are singletons. The sample was blood. The receptors originated from a man between 18 and 29 years old with Graves' hyperthyroidism.

This clonotype was seen at least ten times. The rearrangement links TRBV15 to TRBJ2-5, with 7 bases lining up with TRBD1. The CDR3 totals 17 residues. V shed 1 base and J 0 bases; nucleotides not matched to a gene: 8. CDR1 is LNHNV and CDR2 is YYDKDF in the germline V gene (reference sequence). This CDR3 reads CATSRGWTGANQETQYF. The CDR3 bases are TGTGCCACCAGCAGAGGGTGGACAGGAGCTAACCAAGAGACCCAGTACTTC. Supplemented by reference TRBV15 and TRBJ2-5, the full variable domain reads DAMVIQNPRYQVTQFGKPVTLSCSQTLNHNVMYWYQQKSSQAPKLLFHYYDKDFNNEADTPDNFQSRRPNTSFCFLDIRSPGLGDTAMYLCATSRGWTGANQETQYFGPGTRLLVL.

This clonotype was counted at least ten times. The chain is built from TRBV30 and TRBJ2-7; 7 nucleotides align to TRBD2. The V gene end was trimmed by 2 bases and the J gene end by 3 bases; junction bases not matched to a gene: 4. Germline V gene data show CDR1 as GTSNPN and CDR2 as SVGIG (reference sequence). This CDR3 is 13 amino acids long. CDR3 sequence: CAWSRGRDYEQYF. The CDR3 nucleotides read TGTGCCTGGAGTCGTGGGAGGGACTACGAGCAGTACTTC.

This clonotype has only a few counts. The V call is TRBV19, the J call TRBJ2-2, with D possibly being TRBD1 (5 bases). This CDR3 region has 15 residues. CDR1 is LNHDA, CDR2 SQIVND, per germline (reference sequence). V was trimmed by 6 bases and J by 0 bases, leaving 11 bases between them. CDR3 loop: CASRSGAANTGELFF. In nucleotides, the CDR3 is TGTGCCAGTAGATCTGGGGCGGCGAACACCGGGGAGCTGTTTTTT.

This clonotype was seen many times. The J gene is TRBJ2-7, the V gene TRBV27; D gene ambiguous. This CDR3 has 13 amino acids. Germline V gene sequence: CDR1 MNHEY, CDR2 SMNVEV (reference sequence). V lost 4 bases and J lost 4, with 11 bases in between. CDR3 sequence: CASSWASRYEQYF. CDR3 DNA: TGTGCCAGCAGTTGGGCCAGCAGATACGAGCAGTACTTC.

This rearrangement joins TRBV5-5 to TRBJ2-7; D is ambiguous. V lost 1 base to trimming and J lost 2 bases, with 13 bases between them. Germline assignment: CDR1 SGHKS and CDR2 YYEKEE (reference sequence). The CDR3 runs 15 residues. This CDR3 is CASSLSTASTYEQYF. CDR3 nucleotides: TGTGCCAGCAGCTTGAGCACAGCCTCCACCTACGAGCAGTACTTC. The full variable domain, rest sourced from reference TRBV5-5 and TRBJ2-7, is DAGVTQSPTHLIKTRGQQVTLRCSPISGHKSVSWYQQVLGQGPQFIFQYYEKEERGRGNFPDRFSARQFPNYSSELNVNALLLGDSALYLCASSLSTASTYEQYFGPGTRLTVT.

This clonotype was counted at least ten times. V usage is TRBV5-1 and J usage is TRBJ2-7, with no clear D. Germline CDR1 reads SGHRS; CDR2 reads YFSETQ. CDR3 size: 15 residues. V was cut by 0 bases and J by 2 bases, with 12 bases left in between. In DNA, the CDR3 is TGCGCCAGCAGCTTGGACCCAGCAGTTCCCTACGAGCAGTACTTC. It codes for CASSLDPAVPYEQYF.

Turning to this clonotype: A read error may produce the germline difference seen at one junction end. V is TRBV5-6 and J is TRBJ1-3; no reliable D call. CDR1 SGHDT and CDR2 YYEEEE come from the germline V gene. CDR3 length: 16 amino acids. This chain's CDR3 is CVSSLDGLRSGNTIYF. The CDR3 DNA is TGTGTCAGCAGCTTGGATGGGTTGCGCTCTGGAAACACCATATATTTT. The full variable domain, its missing parts supplied by reference TRBV5-6 and TRBJ1-3, is DAGVTQSPTHLIKTRGQQVTLRCSPKSGHDTVSWYQQALGQGPQFIFQYYEEEERQRGNFPDRFSGHQFPNYSSELNVNALLLGDSALYLCVSSLDGLRSGNTIYFGEGSWLTVV.

This clonotype was counted a few times. The V call is TRBV11-2, the J call TRBJ2-7; the D is unclear. CDR1 and CDR2 (germline): SGHAT, FQNNGV. CDR3 length equals 14 residues. V lost 4 bases and J lost 6, with 16 bases in between. The CDR3 loop is CASSSLLAPGEQYF. In DNA, the CDR3 is TGTGCCAGCAGCTCCCTATTAGCTCCGGGCGAGCAGTACTTC.

The sample holds many counts of this clonotype. This chain links TRBV4-1 with TRBJ1-5; a weak D match, TRBD1 (5 bases). Trimming shortened V by 3 bases and J by 1 base, and 16 bases separated the two germline ends. This CDR3 contains 17 residues. Germline-derived CDR1 and CDR2 are MGHRA and YSYEKL. The CDR3 region has the DNA TGCGCCAGCAGCCAGGGGCGTTTACGCTCGAGCAATCAGCCCCAGCATTTT. It codes for CASSQGRLRSSNQPQHF.

This clonotype was counted at least ten times. The V call is TRBV2, the J call TRBJ1-1, with a weak D call TRBD1 (5 bases). CDR1 is SNHLY, CDR2 FYNNEI, per germline. CDR3 length: 13 residues. Between the trimmed V and J ends, which lost 0 bases and 10 bases, there was a span of 12 bases. The CDR3 nucleotides read TGTGCCAGCAGTGAAGCTGGTTGGGGGACAGCTTTCTTT. This translates into CASSEAGWGTAFF.

This clonotype came up many times. V and J are TRBV11-2 and TRBJ2-7; D perhaps matches TRBD2 (5 bases). Trimming removed 0 bases from V and 6 bases from J, with 12 bases in between. This CDR3 has 14 amino acids. The germline CDR1 and CDR2 sequences are SGHAT and FQNNGV. Here the CDR3 DNA reads TGTGCCAGCAGCTTAGACCCGGGAACGGGCGAGCAGTACTTC. Translation: CASSLDPGTGEQYF.

The sample holds many counts of this clonotype. The gene calls are TRBV6-1 and TRBJ1-1, with 10 bases identical to TRBD1. V lost 4 bases to trimming and J lost 0 bases; unmatched junction nucleotides: 8. This CDR3 has 17 amino acids. Germline CDR1 and CDR2: MNHNS and SASEGT. CDR3 sequence (DNA): TGTGCCAGCAGTGCTTTGACAGGGGGCTACATGAACACTGAAGCTTTCTTT. Its translation: CASSALTGGYMNTEAFF.

This sequence joins TRBV28 and TRBJ2-5; tentatively, D is TRBD1 (6 bases). CDR1 is MDHEN and CDR2 is SYDVKM in the germline V gene. With 4 bases removed from V and 2 bases from J, the gap between germline ends came to 14 bases. The CDR3 is made up of 15 amino acids. DNA of the CDR3: TGTGCCAGCAGTTCGCTTGGGACACCACAAGAGACCCAGTACTTC. Translation: CASSSLGTPQETQYF.

This chain connects TRBV9 to TRBJ2-2; TRBD2 agrees at 9 bases. The CDR3 contains 15 residues. CDR1 and CDR2 from the germline V gene are SGDLS and YYNGEE. With 4 bases clipped from V and 5 bases from J, the junction kept 6 bases outside the gene matches. In DNA, the CDR3 is TGTGCCAGCAGCCCGCGGGGGGGCCTAACCGGGGAGCTGTTTTTT. It yields the protein CASSPRGGLTGELFF.

In its sample, this clonotype was seen many times. This chain links TRBV5-4 with TRBJ2-4; 11 positions agree with TRBD1. The germline V gene has CDR1 SGHNT and CDR2 YYREEE (reference sequence). V shed 2 bases and J 2 bases; nucleotides not matched to a gene: 3. CDR3 length: 16 residues. CDR3 region: CASSFGQGATKNIQYF. CDR3 coding DNA: TGTGCCAGCAGCTTTGGACAGGGGGCGACCAAAAACATTCAGTACTTC.

The rearrangement joins TRBV30 to TRBJ1-5; D is uncertain. The germline V gene has CDR1 GTSNPN and CDR2 SVGIG (reference sequence). The germline V and J ends were trimmed by 2 bases and 1 base, with 3 bases remaining between them. There are 12 residues in the CDR3. CDR3 region: CAWSLSNQPQHF. CDR3 in DNA: TGTGCCTGGAGTTTAAGCAATCAGCCCCAGCATTTT.

In this sample, this clonotype turned up many times. V gene TRBV7-2 combines with J gene TRBJ2-5; either TRBD1 or TRBD2 may fit D (6 bases each). Germline values: CDR1 SGHTA, CDR2 FQGNSA. The germline V and J ends were trimmed by 7 bases and 0 bases, with 12 bases remaining between them. This CDR3 has 14 amino acids. CDR3 sequence (DNA): TGTGCCAGCAAAACGGGGGCGTACCAAGAGACCCAGTACTTC. The encoded protein is CASKTGAYQETQYF.

The rearrangement joins TRBV11-2 to TRBJ2-7; a possible D gene is TRBD1 (6 bases). CDR3 length equals 17 residues. The germline gives CDR1 SGHAT, CDR2 FQNNGV. The V gene lost 1 base and the J gene lost 6 bases, with 22 bases spanning the gap. In nucleotides, the CDR3 is TGTGCCAGCAGCTTAGTGTTTCCAAAATACAGGGAGTCCGAGCAGTACTTC. Protein product: CASSLVFPKYRESEQYF.

This clonotype was counted ten times or more. The chain uses TRBV20-1 and TRBJ2-2; weak D call: TRBD1 (7 bases). Trimming cost V 6 bases and J 1 base, with 12 bases left between them. CDR1 is DFQATT, CDR2 SNEGSKA, per germline (reference sequence). The CDR3 spans 14 residues. CDR3 coding DNA: TGCAGTGCGCGGGACAGAAAGAACACCGGGGAGCTGTTTTTT. It codes for CSARDRKNTGELFF.

The chain recombines TRBV10-2 with TRBJ2-3; D may be TRBD2 (6 bases). Trimming took 5 bases from V and 11 from J, leaving 23 bases between them. This CDR3 region has 15 residues. Germline V gene lookup returns CDR1 WSHSY and CDR2 SAAADI. The DNA of the CDR3 is TGCGCCAGCAGTCTGTTCTCCGGGAGAGGGGAGAGGCAGTATTTT. It yields the protein CASSLFSGRGERQYF.